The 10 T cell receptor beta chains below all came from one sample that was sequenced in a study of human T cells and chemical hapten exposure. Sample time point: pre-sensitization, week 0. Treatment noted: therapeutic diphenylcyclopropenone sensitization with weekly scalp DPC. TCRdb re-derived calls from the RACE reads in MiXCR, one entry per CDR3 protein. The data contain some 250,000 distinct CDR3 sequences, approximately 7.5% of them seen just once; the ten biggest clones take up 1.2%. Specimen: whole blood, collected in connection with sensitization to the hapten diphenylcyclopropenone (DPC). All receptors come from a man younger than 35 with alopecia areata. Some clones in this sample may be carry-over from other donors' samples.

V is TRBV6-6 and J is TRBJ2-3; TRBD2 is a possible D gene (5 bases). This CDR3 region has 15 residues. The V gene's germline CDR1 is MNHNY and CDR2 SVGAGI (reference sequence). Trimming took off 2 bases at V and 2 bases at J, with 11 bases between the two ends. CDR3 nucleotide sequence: TGTGCCAGCAGTTACCGCCGACGGGACACAGATACGCAGTATTTT. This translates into CASSYRRRDTDTQYF.

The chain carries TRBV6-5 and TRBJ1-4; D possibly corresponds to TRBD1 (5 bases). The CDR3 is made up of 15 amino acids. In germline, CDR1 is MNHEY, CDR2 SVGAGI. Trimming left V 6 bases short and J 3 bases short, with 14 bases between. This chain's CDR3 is CASRRLRGSNEKLFF. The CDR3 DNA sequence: TGTGCCAGCAGGAGACTACGGGGCTCTAATGAAAAACTGTTTTTT.

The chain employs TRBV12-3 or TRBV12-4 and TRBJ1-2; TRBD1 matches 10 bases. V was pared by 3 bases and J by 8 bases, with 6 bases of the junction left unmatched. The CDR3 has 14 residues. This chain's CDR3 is CASSFAGQGFGYTF. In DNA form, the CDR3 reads TGTGCCAGCAGTTTCGCGGGACAGGGGTTCGGCTACACCTTC.

The CDR3 here is CASSLTTGGEDSMNTEAFF. The CDR3 region has the DNA TGTGCCAGCAGTTTAACCACAGGGGGCGAGGATAGTATGAACACTGAAGCTTTCTTT. This chain joins TRBV28 and TRBJ1-1; TRBD1 agrees at 9 bases. Germline assignment: CDR1 MDHEN and CDR2 SYDVKM. Unmatched junction bases numbered 13, after V lost 2 bases and J lost 0 bases. The CDR3 extends over 19 amino acids.

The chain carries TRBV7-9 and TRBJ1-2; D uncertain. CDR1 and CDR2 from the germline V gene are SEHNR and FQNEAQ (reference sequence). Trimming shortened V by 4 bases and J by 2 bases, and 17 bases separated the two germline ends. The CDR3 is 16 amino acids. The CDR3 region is CASSSSHTGINYGYTF. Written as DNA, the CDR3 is TGTGCCAGCAGCTCGAGCCATACCGGGATAAACTATGGCTACACCTTC.

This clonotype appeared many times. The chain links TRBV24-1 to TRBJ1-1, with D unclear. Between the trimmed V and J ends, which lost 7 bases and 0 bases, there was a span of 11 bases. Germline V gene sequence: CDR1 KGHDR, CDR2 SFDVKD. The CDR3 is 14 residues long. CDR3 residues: CATRAGGVNTEAFF. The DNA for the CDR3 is TGTGCCACCAGGGCCGGCGGGGTGAACACTGAAGCTTTCTTT.

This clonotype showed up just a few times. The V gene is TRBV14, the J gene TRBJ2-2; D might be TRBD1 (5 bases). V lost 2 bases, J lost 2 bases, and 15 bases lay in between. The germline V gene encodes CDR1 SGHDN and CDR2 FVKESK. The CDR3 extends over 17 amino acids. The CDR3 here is CASSQQRLQVNTGELFF. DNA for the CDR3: TGTGCCAGCAGCCAACAACGGTTACAGGTTAACACCGGGGAGCTGTTTTTT.

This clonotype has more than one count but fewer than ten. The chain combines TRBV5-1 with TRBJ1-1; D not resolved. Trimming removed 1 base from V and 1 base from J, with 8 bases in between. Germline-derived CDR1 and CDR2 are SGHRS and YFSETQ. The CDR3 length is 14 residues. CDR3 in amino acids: CASSLIVGNTEAFF. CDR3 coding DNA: TGCGCCAGCAGCTTGATCGTGGGGAACACTGAAGCTTTCTTT.

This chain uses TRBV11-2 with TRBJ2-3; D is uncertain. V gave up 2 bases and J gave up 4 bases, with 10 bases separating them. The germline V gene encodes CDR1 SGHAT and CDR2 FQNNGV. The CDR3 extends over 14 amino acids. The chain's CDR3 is CASSLTTSSDTQYF. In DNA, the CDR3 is TGTGCCAGCAGCTTAACGACTTCCTCAGATACGCAGTATTTT.

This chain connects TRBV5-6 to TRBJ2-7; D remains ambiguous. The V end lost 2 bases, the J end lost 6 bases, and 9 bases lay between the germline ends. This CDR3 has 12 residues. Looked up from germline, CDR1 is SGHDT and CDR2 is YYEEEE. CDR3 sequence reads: CASSFPGAEQYV. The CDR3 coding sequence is TGTGCCAGCAGCTTCCCAGGCGCCGAGCAGTACGTC.